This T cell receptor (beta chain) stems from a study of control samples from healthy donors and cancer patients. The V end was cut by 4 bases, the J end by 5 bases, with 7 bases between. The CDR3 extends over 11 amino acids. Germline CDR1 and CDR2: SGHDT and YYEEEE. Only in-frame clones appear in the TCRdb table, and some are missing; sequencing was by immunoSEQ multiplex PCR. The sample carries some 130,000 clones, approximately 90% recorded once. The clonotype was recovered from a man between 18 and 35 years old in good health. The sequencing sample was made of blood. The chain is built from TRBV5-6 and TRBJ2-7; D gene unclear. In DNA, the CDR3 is TGTGCCAGCAGCGACCGGAACGAGCAGTACTTC. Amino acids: CASSDRNEQYF.